Presented here are 13 T cell receptor beta chains from one specimen sequenced in a study of OX40 agonist ivuxolimab in advanced cancers. Using immunoSEQ multiplex PCR, the repertoire was profiled, and TCRdb retains in-frame clones only, with some absent. The sample has about 23,000 clones; about 76% are singletons. The specimen comprised CD4+ or CD8+ T cells sorted from blood, sampled in a trial of the OX40 agonist ivuxolimab. Receptor source: an adult with an advanced solid tumor such as melanoma, head and neck, liver or kidney cancer.

The chain employs TRBV5-5 and TRBJ1-4, with TRBD1 matching 9 bases. V trimming: 4 bases; J trimming: 5 bases; junction bases outside the gene matches: 9. The CDR3 totals 16 residues. Germline V gene lookup returns CDR1 SGHKS and CDR2 YYEKEE (reference sequence). The CDR3 region has the DNA TGTGCCAGCAGCACGGACAGGGGAGTAGTAAATGAAAAACTGTTTTTT. It specifies CASSTDRGVVNEKLFF.

This chain uses TRBV19 with TRBJ1-2; D gene ambiguous. V gave up 4 bases and J gave up 0 bases, with 21 bases separating them. The CDR3 runs 18 residues. Germline values: CDR1 LNHDA, CDR2 SQIVND (reference sequence). The CDR3 bases are TGTGCCAGTAGTAGCCAAGGGAGGAGCTTACTGACTAACTATGGCTACACCTTC. It encodes CASSSQGRSLLTNYGYTF.

V and J are TRBV7-2 and TRBJ2-2; D might be TRBD1 (6 bases). The CDR3 has 15 amino acids. V lost 5 bases to trimming and J lost 1 base, with 11 bases between them. Germline V gene lookup returns CDR1 SGHTA and CDR2 FQGNSA. The chain's CDR3 is CASSPGQMNTGELFF. The CDR3 nucleotides read TGTGCCAGCAGCCCGGGACAAATGAACACCGGGGAGCTGTTTTTT.

The chain employs TRBV19 and TRBJ1-5, with D perhaps matching TRBD1 (5 bases). This CDR3 comprises 14 residues. CDR1 is LNHDA and CDR2 is SQIVND in the germline V gene (reference sequence). Between the trimmed V and J ends, which lost 3 bases and 4 bases, there was a span of 10 bases. CDR3 in amino acids: CASSIVGGNQPQHF. In nucleotides, the CDR3 is TGTGCCAGTAGTATCGTGGGGGGGAATCAGCCCCAGCATTTT.

The J gene is TRBJ2-5, the V gene TRBV5-1, with D perhaps TRBD2 (5 bases). The V end lost 5 bases, the J end lost 1 base, and 9 bases lay between the germline ends. The germline V gene encodes CDR1 SGHRS and CDR2 YFSETQ. This CDR3 region has 13 residues. The DNA for the CDR3 is TGCGCCAGCAGGATAAGCGGCCAAGAGACCCAGTACTTC. This sequence encodes CASRISGQETQYF.

This clone was detected a few times. The rearrangement uses TRBV7-3 and TRBJ2-7; either TRBD1 or TRBD2 may supply D (5 bases each). Germline values: CDR1 SGHTA, CDR2 FQGTGA. V gave up 5 bases and J gave up 4 bases, with 18 bases separating them. The CDR3 totals 15 residues. CDR3 nucleotide sequence: TGTGCCAGCAGCCCCGGGACCTCCCCGACTTACGAGCAGTACTTC. It encodes CASSPGTSPTYEQYF.

In its sample, this clone was seen once. CDR3 in amino acids: CASSYSWAATNEKLFF. In nucleotides, the CDR3 is TGTGCCAGCAGTTACTCGTGGGCTGCAACTAATGAAAAACTGTTTTTT. The rearrangement joins TRBV6-5 to TRBJ1-4; D unclear. CDR1 is MNHEY, CDR2 SVGAGI, per germline. The CDR3 is 16 amino acids. V lost 0 bases and J 0 bases, leaving 8 bases between the germline ends.

This chain uses TRBV19 with TRBJ1-4; 9 nucleotides match TRBD1. CDR3 size: 15 residues. The ends lost 6 bases at V and 1 base at J; junction bases unmatched: 3. Per the germline V gene, CDR1 is LNHDA and CDR2 is SQIVND (reference sequence). DNA for the CDR3: TGTGCCAGTAGAAACAGGGGGCTAACTAATGAAAAACTGTTTTTT. This gives the protein CASRNRGLTNEKLFF.

This clone was seen more than once but under ten times. This sequence joins TRBV9 and TRBJ2-1, with D perhaps TRBD1 or TRBD2 (7 bases each). Germline CDR1 and CDR2: SGDLS and YYNGEE. CDR3 length: 15 residues. Trimming stripped 6 bases from V and 0 bases from J, with 13 bases between. CDR3 sequence reads: CASTPGGGSYNEQFF. Here the CDR3 DNA reads TGTGCCAGCACCCCAGGGGGGGGCTCCTACAATGAGCAGTTCTTC.

The chain is built from TRBV2 and TRBJ2-1; 10 nucleotides align to TRBD1. The germline CDR1 and CDR2 sequences are SNHLY and FYNNEI. This CDR3 has 15 residues. J lost 5 bases, V lost 8 bases, and 9 bases had no gene match. The CDR3 region has the DNA TGTGCCAGCCGTTGGGGGACAGGGGCGAACAATGAGCAGTTCTTC. Protein: CASRWGTGANNEQFF.

This clone was observed a few times. This chain joins TRBV6-6 and TRBJ1-5, with 10 bases lining up with TRBD1. The CDR3 spans 14 residues. V was clipped by 5 bases and J by 4 bases; unmatched bases: 2. Germline CDR1 MNHNY, CDR2 SVGAGI (reference sequence). The CDR3 here is CASSGQGGNQPQHF. The CDR3 DNA follows: TGTGCCAGCAGTGGACAGGGGGGAAATCAGCCCCAGCATTTT.

Remarks on this clone: The same CDR3 can be traced to other DNA sequences in this sample. The V call is TRBV7-3, the J call TRBJ2-7, with D possibly called TRBD1 or TRBD2 (5 bases each). Germline loops: CDR1 SGHTA, CDR2 FQGTGA. Between the trimmed V and J ends, which lost 8 bases and 5 bases, there was a span of 16 bases. The CDR3 spans 13 residues. This CDR3 is CASGPGPQNEQYF. The CDR3 region has the DNA TGTGCCAGCGGACCGGGACCTCAGAACGAGCAGTACTTC.

J is TRBJ2-4 and V is TRBV6-1; 8 nucleotides match TRBD1. CDR1 is MNHNS, CDR2 SASEGT, per germline. V lost 2 bases, J lost 3 bases, and 3 bases stayed unmatched. The CDR3 loop spans 15 amino acids. The CDR3 coding sequence is TGTGCCAGCAGTGAACCTACAGGGGGCAAAAACATTCAGTACTTC. It yields the protein CASSEPTGGKNIQYF.